This TCR beta chain was retrieved from a study of tissue T cells after allogeneic stem cell transplantation. The study's findings and limits: Across patients, clones rarely overlapped, yet motif clusters were shared tissue-specifically. Alloreactivity or antigen specificity of tissue TCRs was not determined; some clones might be host cells.

Assay used: immunoSEQ multiplex PCR; TCRdb lists only in-frame clones, some missing. The sample comprises under 25,000 clones, 55% to 75% of which are singletons, and around 0.62% rests with the top ten. Worth noting for this clone: Its specificity is not known. The genes are named according to mouse. The read gets to within 1 residue of the CDR3 end, and the germline J gene fills in the rest.

Trimming took off 4 bases at V and 1 base at J, with 5 bases between the two ends. The CDR3 sequence is 13 residues long. Germline CDR1 reads MNHDT; CDR2 reads YYDKIL. The chain employs TRBV17 and TRBJ1-3; D may be TRBD1 (5 bases). This receptor was obtained from a female BALB/c mouse in good health. This mouse strain has H2-d as its MHC haplotype. Material for sequencing was spleen. The DNA read from the CDR3 is TGTGCTAGCAGTACAGGGTCTGGAAATACGCTCTAT. Translating gives CASSTGSGNTLY. The full CDR3 reads CASSTGSGNTLYF.